This TCR beta chain was obtained from a study of tissue T cells after allogeneic stem cell transplantation. The protocol was immunoSEQ multiplex PCR, while the TCRdb copy is restricted to in-frame clones and leaves out a portion. This sample carries more than 45,000 clones, around 66% of them seen once, and the ten largest clones take approximately 0.55%. Whole-study findings and limits: Which tissue TCRs were alloreactive or antigen-specific was not determined. Some clones might be persisting host cells. In patients and mice, blood and spleen missed much of tissue repertoire. Few T cell clones were shared across patients, but motif clusters showed tissue-specific shared signatures. This small cohort was clinically heterogeneous, and sampling depth was a limitation.

A single count supports this clone. The antigen is undetermined. Germline and genes: mouse. Specimen: sorted cells pooled from one or two spleens. The source of this sequence is a pool of C57BL/6 mice in good health.

The chain's CDR3 is CTCSADRTGQLYF. The covered CDR3 bases are TGCACCTGCAGTGCAGATCGCACCGGGCAGCTCTAC. This chain uses TRBV1 with TRBJ2-2; D remains ambiguous. With the read ending 1 residue before the CDR3 end, the germline J gene is used to fill in that end. V gave up 0 bases and J gave up 4 bases, with 3 bases separating them. The germline CDR1 and CDR2 sequences are NSQYPW and LRSPGD (reference sequence). The CDR3 is 13 residues long.